This T cell receptor (beta chain) originates from a study of T-cell reconstitution after alpha-beta-depleted transplantation in children. Study outcomes and limitations: By about two months after transplant, alpha-beta T cells reportedly arose from several hundred graft clones that had expanded. After one year, T-cell counts and TCRbeta diversity mostly came from new T cells.

As it was prepared, the TCRbeta library received unique molecular identifiers. TCRdb fed the PCR reads into MiXCR, producing one record per CDR3 protein. The repertoire holds around 700,000 distinct CDR3 sequences, with 13% as singletons. As for this clonotype: What it binds is unknown.

This CDR3 is built from 16 residues. Germline CDR1 and CDR2: SGDLS and YYNGEE. Trimming shortened V by 3 bases and J by 8 bases, and 20 bases separated the two germline ends. The sequence was collected from a girl aged 2 to 9 with congenital amegakaryocytic thrombocytopenia, due to receive a stem cell transplant. The chain couples TRBV9 to TRBJ1-4; possible D gene TRBD1, 6 bases. Sequenced material: PBMCs, taken before TCRalphabeta/CD19-depleted stem cell transplant. The CDR3 protein is CASSAEGGGQQEKLFF. CDR3 nucleotides: TGTGCCAGCAGCGCCGAGGGGGGAGGCCAGCAGGAAAAACTGTTTTTT.